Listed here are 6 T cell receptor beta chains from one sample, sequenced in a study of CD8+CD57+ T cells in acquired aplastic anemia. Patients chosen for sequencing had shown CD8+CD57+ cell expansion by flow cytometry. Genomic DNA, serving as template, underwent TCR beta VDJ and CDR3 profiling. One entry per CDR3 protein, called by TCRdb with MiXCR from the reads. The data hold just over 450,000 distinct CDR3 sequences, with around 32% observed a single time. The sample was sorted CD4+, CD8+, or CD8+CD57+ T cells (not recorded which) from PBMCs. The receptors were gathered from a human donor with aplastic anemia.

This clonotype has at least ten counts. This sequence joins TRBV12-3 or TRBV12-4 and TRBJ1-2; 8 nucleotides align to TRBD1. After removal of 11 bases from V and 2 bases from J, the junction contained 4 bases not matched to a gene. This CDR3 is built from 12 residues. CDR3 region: CASGQANYGYTF. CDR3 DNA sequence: TGTGCCTCGGGACAGGCCAACTATGGCTACACCTTC.

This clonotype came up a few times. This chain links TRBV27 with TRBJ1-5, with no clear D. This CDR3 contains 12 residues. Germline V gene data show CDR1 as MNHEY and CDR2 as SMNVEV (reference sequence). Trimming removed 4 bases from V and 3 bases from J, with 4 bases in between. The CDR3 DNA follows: TGTGCCAGCAGTTCTCTCAATCAGCCCCAGCATTTT. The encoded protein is CASSSLNQPQHF.

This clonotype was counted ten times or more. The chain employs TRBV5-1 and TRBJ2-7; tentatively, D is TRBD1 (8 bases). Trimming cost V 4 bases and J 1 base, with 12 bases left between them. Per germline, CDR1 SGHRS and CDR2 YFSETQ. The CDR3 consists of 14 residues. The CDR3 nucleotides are TGCGCCAGCAGCGGGAGGGACAGGTCCTACGAGCAGTACTTC. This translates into CASSGRDRSYEQYF.

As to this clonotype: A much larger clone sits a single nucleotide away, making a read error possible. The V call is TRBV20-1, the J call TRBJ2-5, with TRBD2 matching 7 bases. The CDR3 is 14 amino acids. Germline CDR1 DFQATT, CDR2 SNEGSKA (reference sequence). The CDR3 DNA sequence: TGCAGTGCTAGGGCTTGGGGACTACAAGAGACCCAGCACTTC. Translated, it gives CSARAWGLQETQHF.

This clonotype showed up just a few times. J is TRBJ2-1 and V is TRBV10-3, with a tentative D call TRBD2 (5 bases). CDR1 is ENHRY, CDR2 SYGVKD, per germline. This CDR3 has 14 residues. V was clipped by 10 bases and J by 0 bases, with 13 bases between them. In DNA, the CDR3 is TGTGCCAGCTTGGTAGGGAGCTCCTACAATGAGCAGTTCTTC. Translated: CASLVGSSYNEQFF.

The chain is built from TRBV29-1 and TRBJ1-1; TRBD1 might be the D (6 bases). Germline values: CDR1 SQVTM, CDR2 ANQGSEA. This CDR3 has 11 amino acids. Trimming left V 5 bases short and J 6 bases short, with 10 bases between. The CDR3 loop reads CSVRQAAEAFF. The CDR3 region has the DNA TGCAGCGTTCGACAGGCGGCTGAAGCTTTCTTT.